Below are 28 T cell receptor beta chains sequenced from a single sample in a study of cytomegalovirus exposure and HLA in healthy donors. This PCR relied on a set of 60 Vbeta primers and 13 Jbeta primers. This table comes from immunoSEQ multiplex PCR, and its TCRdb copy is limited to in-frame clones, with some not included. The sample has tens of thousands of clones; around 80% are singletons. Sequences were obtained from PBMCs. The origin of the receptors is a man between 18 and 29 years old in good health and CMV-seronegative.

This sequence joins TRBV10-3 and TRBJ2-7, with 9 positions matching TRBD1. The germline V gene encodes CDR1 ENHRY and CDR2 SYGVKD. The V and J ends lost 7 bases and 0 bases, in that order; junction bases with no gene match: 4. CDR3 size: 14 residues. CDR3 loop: CAIKDRGHSYEQYF. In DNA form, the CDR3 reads TGTGCCATCAAGGACAGGGGCCACTCCTACGAGCAGTACTTC.

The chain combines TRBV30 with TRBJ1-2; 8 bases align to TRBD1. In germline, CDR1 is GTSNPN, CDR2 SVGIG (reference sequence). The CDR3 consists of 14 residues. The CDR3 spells CALGQGGLDYGYTF. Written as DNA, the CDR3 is TGTGCTCTCGGACAGGGCGGGTTGGACTATGGCTACACCTTC.

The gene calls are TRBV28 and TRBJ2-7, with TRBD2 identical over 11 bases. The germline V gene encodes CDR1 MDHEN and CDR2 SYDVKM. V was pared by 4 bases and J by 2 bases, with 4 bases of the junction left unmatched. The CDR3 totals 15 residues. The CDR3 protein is CASSSSTSGTYEQYF. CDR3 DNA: TGTGCCAGCAGTTCCTCGACTAGCGGGACCTACGAGCAGTACTTC.

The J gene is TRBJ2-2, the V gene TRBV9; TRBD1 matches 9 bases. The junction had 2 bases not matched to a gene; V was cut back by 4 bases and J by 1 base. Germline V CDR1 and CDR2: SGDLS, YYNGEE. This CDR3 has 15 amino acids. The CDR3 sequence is CASSPGQGNTGELFF. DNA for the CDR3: TGTGCCAGCAGCCCGGGACAGGGGAACACCGGGGAGCTGTTTTTT.

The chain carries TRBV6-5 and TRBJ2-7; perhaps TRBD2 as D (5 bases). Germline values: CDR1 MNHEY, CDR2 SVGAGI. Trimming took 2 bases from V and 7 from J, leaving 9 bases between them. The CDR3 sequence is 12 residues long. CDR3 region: CASSYPGGEQYF. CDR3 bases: TGTGCCAGCAGTTACCCTGGCGGGGAGCAGTACTTC.

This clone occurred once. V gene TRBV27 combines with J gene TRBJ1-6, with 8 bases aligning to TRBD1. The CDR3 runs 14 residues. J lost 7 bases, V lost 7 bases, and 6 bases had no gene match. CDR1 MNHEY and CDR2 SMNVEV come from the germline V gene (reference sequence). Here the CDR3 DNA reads TGTGCCAGCACGGCACAGGGGGGGAATTCACCCCTCCACTTT. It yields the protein CASTAQGGNSPLHF.

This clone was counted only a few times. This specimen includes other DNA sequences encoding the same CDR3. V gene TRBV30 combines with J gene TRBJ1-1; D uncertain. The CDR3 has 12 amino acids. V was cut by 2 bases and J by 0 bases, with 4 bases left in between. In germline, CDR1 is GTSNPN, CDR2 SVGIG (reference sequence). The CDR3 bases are TGTGCCTGGAGTTCGGTGAACACTGAAGCTTTCTTT. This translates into CAWSSVNTEAFF.

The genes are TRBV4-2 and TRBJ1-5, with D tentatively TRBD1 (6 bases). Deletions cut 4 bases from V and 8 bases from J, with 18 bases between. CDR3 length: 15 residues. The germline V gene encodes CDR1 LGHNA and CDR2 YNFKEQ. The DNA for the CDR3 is TGTGCCAGCAGCCTTTTACAGGGAAGGCATGAGCCCCAGCATTTT. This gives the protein CASSLLQGRHEPQHF.

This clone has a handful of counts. The CDR3 coding sequence is TGTGCCTGTTCCCTAGTTGCGAGCTCCTACAATGAGCAGTTCTTC. As protein: CACSLVASSYNEQFF. The rearrangement joins TRBV30 to TRBJ2-1; D ambiguous. This CDR3 comprises 15 residues. Deletions cut 6 bases from V and 0 bases from J, with 15 bases between. Germline CDR1 reads GTSNPN; CDR2 reads SVGIG (reference sequence). The whole variable domain, filled in from reference TRBV30 and TRBJ2-1, reads SQTIHQWPATLVQPVGSPLSLECTVEGTSNPNLYWYRQAAGRGLQLLFYSVGIGQISSEVPQNLSASRPQDRQFILSSKKLLLSDSGFYLCACSLVASSYNEQFFGPGTRLTVL.

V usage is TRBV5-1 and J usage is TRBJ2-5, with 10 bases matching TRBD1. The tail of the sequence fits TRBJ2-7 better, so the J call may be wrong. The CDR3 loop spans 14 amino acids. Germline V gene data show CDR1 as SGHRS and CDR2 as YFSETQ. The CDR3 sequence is CASSGGQGLYEQYF. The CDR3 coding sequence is TGCGCCAGCAGCGGGGGACAGGGGCTGTACGAGCAGTACTTC.

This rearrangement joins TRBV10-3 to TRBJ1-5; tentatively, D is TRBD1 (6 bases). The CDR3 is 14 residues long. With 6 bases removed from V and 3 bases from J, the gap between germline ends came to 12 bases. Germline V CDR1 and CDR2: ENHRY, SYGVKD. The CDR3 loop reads CAIREQGINQPQHF. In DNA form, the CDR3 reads TGTGCCATCAGAGAGCAGGGGATCAATCAGCCCCAGCATTTT.

The CDR3, as DNA: TGTGCCAGCAGCTTAGGCACAGGGCCCTACGAGCAGTACTTC. Protein sequence: CASSLGTGPYEQYF. The chain combines TRBV7-2 with TRBJ2-7, with a tentative D call TRBD1 (6 bases). Trimming removed 1 base at V and 2 bases at J, with 9 bases between. Germline values: CDR1 SGHTA, CDR2 FQGNSA. The CDR3 has 14 residues.

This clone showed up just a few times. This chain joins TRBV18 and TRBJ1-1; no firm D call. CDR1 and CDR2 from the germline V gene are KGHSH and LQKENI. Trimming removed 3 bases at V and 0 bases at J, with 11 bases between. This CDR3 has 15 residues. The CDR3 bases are TGTGCCAGCTCACCGCCCAGGTCCATGAACACTGAAGCTTTCTTT. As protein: CASSPPRSMNTEAFF.

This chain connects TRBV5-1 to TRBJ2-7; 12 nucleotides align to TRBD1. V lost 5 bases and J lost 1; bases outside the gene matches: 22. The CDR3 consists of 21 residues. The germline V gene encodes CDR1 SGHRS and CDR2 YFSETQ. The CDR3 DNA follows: TGCGCCAGCAGTCCGGGACAGGGGGCCCCGGACCGGGACTCGAAATCCTACGAGCAGTACTTC. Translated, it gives CASSPGQGAPDRDSKSYEQYF.

The CDR3 DNA is TGTGCCAGCAGCCAGGGTTCAGCGGGATCGGGGGAGCTGTTTTTT. Its translation: CASSQGSAGSGELFF. The chain has TRBV4-2 and TRBJ2-2; TRBD2 matches 7 bases. V was pared by 3 bases and J by 8 bases, with 9 bases of the junction left unmatched. CDR1 is LGHNA, CDR2 YNFKEQ, per germline. This CDR3 spans 15 amino acids.

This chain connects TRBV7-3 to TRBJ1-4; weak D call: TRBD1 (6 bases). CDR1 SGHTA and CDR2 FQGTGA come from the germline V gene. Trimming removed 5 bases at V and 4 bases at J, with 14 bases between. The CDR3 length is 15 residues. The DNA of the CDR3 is TGTGCCAGCAGCCTCCTAGGACAGATTAATGAAAAACTGTTTTTT. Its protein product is CASSLLGQINEKLFF.

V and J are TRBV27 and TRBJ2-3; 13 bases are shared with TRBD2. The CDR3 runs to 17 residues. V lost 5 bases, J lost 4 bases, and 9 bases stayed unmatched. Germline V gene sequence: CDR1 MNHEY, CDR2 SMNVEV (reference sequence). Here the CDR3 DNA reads TGTGCCAGCAGTCTCGTGGGACTAGCGGGATACGCAGATACGCAGTATTTT. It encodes CASSLVGLAGYADTQYF.

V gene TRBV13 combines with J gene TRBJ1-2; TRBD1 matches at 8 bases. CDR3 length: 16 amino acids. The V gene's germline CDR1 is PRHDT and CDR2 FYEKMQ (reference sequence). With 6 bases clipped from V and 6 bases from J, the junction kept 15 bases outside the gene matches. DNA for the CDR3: TGTGCCAGCAGGGTGAGGACAGGGATCCCAGGGGATGGCTACACCTTC. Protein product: CASRVRTGIPGDGYTF.

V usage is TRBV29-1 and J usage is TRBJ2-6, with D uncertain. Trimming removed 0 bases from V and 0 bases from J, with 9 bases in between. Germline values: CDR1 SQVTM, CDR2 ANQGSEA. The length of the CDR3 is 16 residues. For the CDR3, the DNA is TGCAGCGTTGAAGATCTCGGTAGCTCTGGGGCCAACGTCCTGACTTTC. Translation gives CSVEDLGSSGANVLTF. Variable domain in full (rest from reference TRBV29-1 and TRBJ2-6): SAVISQKPSRDICQRGTSLTIQCQVDSQVTMMFWYRQQPGQSLTLIATANQGSEATYESGFVIDKFPISRPNLTFSTLTVSNMSPEDSSIYLCSVEDLGSSGANVLTFGAGSRLTVL.

In nucleotides, the CDR3 is TGTGCCAGCAGTTTAGTGGGGGGGATCAATCAGCCCCAGCATTTT. It is translated as CASSLVGGINQPQHF. V usage is TRBV28 and J usage is TRBJ1-5, with D possibly being TRBD1 (5 bases). The length of the CDR3 is 15 residues. V gave up 2 bases and J gave up 3 bases, with 11 bases separating them. CDR1 is MDHEN, CDR2 SYDVKM, per germline.

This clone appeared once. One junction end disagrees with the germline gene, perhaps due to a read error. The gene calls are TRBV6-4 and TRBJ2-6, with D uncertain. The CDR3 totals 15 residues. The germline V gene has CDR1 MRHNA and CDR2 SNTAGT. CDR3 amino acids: CASSDSTPGANVLTF. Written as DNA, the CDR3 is TGCGCCAGCAGTGACTCGACACCTGGGGCCAACGTCCTGACTTTC.

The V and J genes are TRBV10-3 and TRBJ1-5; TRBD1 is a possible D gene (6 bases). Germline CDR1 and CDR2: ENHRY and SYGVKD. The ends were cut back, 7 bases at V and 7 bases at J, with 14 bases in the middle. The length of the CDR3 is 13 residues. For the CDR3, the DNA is TGTGCCATCAAGGCAGGGGTCGAGCAGCCCCAGCATTTT. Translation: CAIKAGVEQPQHF.

The CDR3, as DNA: TGTGCCAGCAGCCTCCTTACAGGGGCCTTGAACACTGAAGCTTTCTTT. It yields the protein CASSLLTGALNTEAFF. The chain carries TRBV9 and TRBJ1-1; TRBD1 aligns across 7 bases. CDR1 is SGDLS and CDR2 is YYNGEE in the germline V gene. V dropped 4 bases and J dropped 0; count of bases not matched to a gene: 9. The CDR3 is made up of 16 amino acids.

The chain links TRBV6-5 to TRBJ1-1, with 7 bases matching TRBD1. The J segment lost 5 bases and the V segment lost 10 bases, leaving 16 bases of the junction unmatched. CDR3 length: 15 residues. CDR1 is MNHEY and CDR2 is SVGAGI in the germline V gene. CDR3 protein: CATTLRTRGRTEAFF. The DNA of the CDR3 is TGTGCCACCACATTACGGACGAGGGGGCGGACTGAAGCTTTCTTT.

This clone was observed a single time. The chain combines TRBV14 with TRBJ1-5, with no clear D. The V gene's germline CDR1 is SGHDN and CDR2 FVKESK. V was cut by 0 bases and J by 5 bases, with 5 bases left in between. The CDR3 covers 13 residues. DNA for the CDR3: TGTGCCAGCAGCCAAGACCCCTATCAGCCCCAGCATTTT. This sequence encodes CASSQDPYQPQHF.

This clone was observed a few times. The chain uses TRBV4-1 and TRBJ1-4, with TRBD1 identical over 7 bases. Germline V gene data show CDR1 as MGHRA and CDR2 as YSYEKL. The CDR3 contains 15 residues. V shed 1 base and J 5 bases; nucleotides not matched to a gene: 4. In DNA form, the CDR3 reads TGCGCCAGCAGCCAAGTGGGGACAGCGAATGAAAAACTGTTTTTT. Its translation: CASSQVGTANEKLFF.

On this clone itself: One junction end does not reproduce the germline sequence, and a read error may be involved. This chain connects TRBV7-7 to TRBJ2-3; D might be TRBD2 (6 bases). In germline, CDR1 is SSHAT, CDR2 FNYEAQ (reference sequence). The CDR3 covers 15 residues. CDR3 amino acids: CASSLGVGSGENVYF. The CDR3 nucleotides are TGTGCTAGCAGCTTAGGTGTTGGTAGCGGAGAAAATGTGTATTTT.

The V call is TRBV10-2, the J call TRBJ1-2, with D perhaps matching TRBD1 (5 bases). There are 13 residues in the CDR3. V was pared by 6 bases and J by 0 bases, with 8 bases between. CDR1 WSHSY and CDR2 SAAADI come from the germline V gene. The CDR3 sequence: CASRKTANYGYTF. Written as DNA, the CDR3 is TGCGCCAGCAGGAAGACAGCTAACTATGGCTACACCTTC.